Below are 25 T cell receptor beta chains sequenced from a single sample in a study of shared clonotypes between healthy human individuals (TCRdb year 2020). The library relied on the immunoSEQ multiplex PCR assay. Held by TCRdb, this immuneACCESS table contains in-frame sequences only and omits some clones. Under half of the omission traces to an unresolved V gene where checked; the cause of the rest is unknown. This sample lists about 1.1 million clones; 60% to 85% were detected once. The ten biggest clones cover roughly 0.9% of the sample. Sequencing was carried out using memory CD4+ T cells from PBMCs. Taken with the paper, the label for cell subset or site translates to: CD45RA-negative fraction. These receptor sequences come from a man aged 18 to 29 in good health. Some clones in this sample may be carry-over from other donors' samples.

V usage is TRBV6-4 and J usage is TRBJ2-3, with 10 bases fitting TRBD2. The CDR3 covers 15 residues. V shed 4 bases, J shed 3 bases, and the junction held 4 bases outside the gene matches. Germline assignment: CDR1 MRHNA and CDR2 SNTAGT. CDR3 region: CASSAASGSTDTQYF. CDR3 nucleotide sequence: TGTGCCAGCAGTGCGGCTAGCGGGAGTACAGATACGCAGTATTTT.

This clone was seen only once. The rearrangement links TRBV29-1 to TRBJ2-5; perhaps TRBD1 as D (6 bases). Germline loops: CDR1 SQVTM, CDR2 ANQGSEA. V lost 7 bases, J lost 3 bases, and 12 bases lay in between. CDR3 length equals 12 residues. The CDR3 DNA sequence: TGCAGCGCCCACAGGGTCGAAGAGACCCAGTACTTC. Its protein product is CSAHRVEETQYF.

This sequence joins TRBV7-2 and TRBJ2-7, with 8 bases that match TRBD2. With 5 bases clipped from V and 3 bases from J, the junction kept 6 bases outside the gene matches. The CDR3 extends over 14 amino acids. Germline loops: CDR1 SGHTA, CDR2 FQGNSA. The CDR3 DNA reads as TGTGCCAGCAGCAGGATAGCGGGACGCTACGAGCAGTACTTC. As protein: CASSRIAGRYEQYF.

The V gene is TRBV7-2, the J gene TRBJ2-7; a possible D gene is TRBD1 (5 bases). Looked up from germline, CDR1 is SGHTA and CDR2 is FQGNSA. The CDR3 spans 14 residues. V gave up 3 bases and J gave up 2 bases, with 11 bases separating them. The CDR3 spells CASSFSGPPYEQYF. CDR3 nucleotides: TGTGCCAGCAGCTTTTCAGGGCCACCCTACGAGCAGTACTTC.

This clone was counted ten times or more. V and J are TRBV27 and TRBJ2-7; possibly TRBD1 for D (5 bases). The CDR3 runs to 12 residues. The germline CDR1 and CDR2 sequences are MNHEY and SMNVEV (reference sequence). Deletions cut 4 bases from V and 7 bases from J, with 11 bases between. CDR3 sequence (DNA): TGTGCCAGCAGTTACCAGGGCTCGGAGCAGTACTTC. It translates to CASSYQGSEQYF.

The gene calls are TRBV28 and TRBJ1-4; D might be TRBD1 (5 bases). Trimming stripped 2 bases from V and 0 bases from J, with 10 bases between. In germline, CDR1 is MDHEN, CDR2 SYDVKM. This CDR3 contains 16 residues. The CDR3: CASSLIPGATNEKLFF. CDR3 in DNA: TGTGCCAGCAGTTTAATCCCGGGGGCAACTAATGAAAAACTGTTTTTT.

The V and J genes are TRBV7-3 and TRBJ2-1; 8 bases align to TRBD2. CDR3 length: 17 amino acids. V shed 5 bases and J 4 bases; nucleotides not matched to a gene: 13. Germline CDR1 and CDR2: SGHTA and FQGTGA. CDR3 residues: CASSPRPAGEVYNEQFF. The CDR3 bases are TGTGCCAGCAGCCCTCGTCCAGCGGGAGAGGTGTACAATGAGCAGTTCTTC.

The rearrangement links TRBV29-1 to TRBJ2-1; maybe TRBD1 (6 bases). Germline V gene lookup returns CDR1 SQVTM and CDR2 ANQGSEA. V dropped 5 bases and J dropped 5 bases, with 16 bases sitting between them. The CDR3 has 14 amino acids. CDR3 in DNA: TGCAGCGTTTATACCCCGGGACACGACAATGAGCAGTTCTTC. As protein: CSVYTPGHDNEQFF.

This clone occurred a few times. This chain joins TRBV11-2 and TRBJ1-1; D might be TRBD1 (5 bases). CDR3 length: 14 residues. Germline lookup yields CDR1 SGHAT and CDR2 FQNNGV. With 1 base removed from V and 6 bases from J, the gap between germline ends came to 12 bases. CDR3 nucleotides: TGTGCCAGCAGCTTAGGTTCCGGGGGGTCTGAAGCTTTCTTT. Translation: CASSLGSGGSEAFF.

This clone was seen only a few times. The chain joins TRBV5-1 to TRBJ2-5; a possible D gene is TRBD1 (7 bases). Between the trimmed V and J ends, which lost 5 bases and 5 bases, there was a span of 22 bases. Germline lookup yields CDR1 SGHRS and CDR2 YFSETQ. CDR3 length: 16 amino acids. In nucleotides, the CDR3 is TGCGCCAGCAGTTCGACCAGGGGGAGGCTCGGGGAGACCCAGTACTTC. Its protein is CASSSTRGRLGETQYF.

This chain uses TRBV5-4 with TRBJ2-7; TRBD2 agrees at 7 bases. The ends lost 2 bases at V and 2 bases at J; junction bases unmatched: 4. CDR3 length: 14 residues. The germline V gene encodes CDR1 SGHNT and CDR2 YYREEE (reference sequence). This chain's CDR3 is CASSLGEGPYEQYF. Written as DNA, the CDR3 is TGTGCCAGCAGCTTAGGGGAGGGCCCCTACGAGCAGTACTTC.

With respect to this clone: The same CDR3 is also encoded by other DNA sequences in this sample. The chain uses TRBV5-1 and TRBJ2-5; TRBD1 aligns across 8 bases. V dropped 0 bases and J dropped 5; count of bases not matched to a gene: 3. Germline V lookup: CDR1 SGHRS, CDR2 YFSETQ. This CDR3 is 14 amino acids long. Written as DNA, the CDR3 is TGCGCCAGCAGCTTGGGGCAGGGGGCGGAGACCCAGTACTTC. It codes for CASSLGQGAETQYF.

The chain is built from TRBV6-1 and TRBJ1-3, with D unclear. V lost 1 base and J lost 4, with 8 bases in between. The germline CDR1 and CDR2 sequences are MNHNS and SASEGT. This CDR3 has 14 residues. The CDR3 spells CASSEVGAGNTIYF. CDR3 DNA: TGTGCCAGCAGTGAAGTGGGAGCCGGAAACACCATATATTTT.

The chain carries TRBV25-1 and TRBJ2-3, with 11 bases lining up with TRBD2. V lost 8 bases and J lost 3; bases outside the gene matches: 4. Germline values: CDR1 MGHDK, CDR2 SYGVNS. The CDR3 spans 14 residues. The CDR3 nucleotides are TGTGCCAGCCGCGGGACTAGCGGAACAGATACGCAGTATTTT. Protein sequence: CASRGTSGTDTQYF.

This clone was observed a few times. This CDR3 is also generated by other DNA sequences in the sample. V is TRBV7-3 and J is TRBJ1-1; D is uncertain. Germline values: CDR1 SGHTA, CDR2 FQGTGA. The CDR3 loop spans 13 amino acids. Deletions cut 2 bases from V and 1 base from J, with 5 bases between. CDR3 in DNA: TGTGCCAGCAGCTTAGAGGGGAACACTGAAGCTTTCTTT. Translated, it gives CASSLEGNTEAFF.

Notes on this clone: Other DNA sequences in this sample translate to the same CDR3. This rearrangement joins TRBV2 to TRBJ2-5; 7 bases align to TRBD1. There are 14 residues in the CDR3. Germline V gene sequence: CDR1 SNHLY, CDR2 FYNNEI. The V gene end was trimmed by 4 bases and the J gene end by 4 bases; junction bases not matched to a gene: 6. In DNA, the CDR3 is TGTGCCAGCAGTGGACAGGGTGGTTTAGAGACCCAGTACTTC. Protein sequence: CASSGQGGLETQYF.

The chain uses TRBV9 and TRBJ2-1; D not resolved. The CDR3 consists of 15 residues. Germline V gene data show CDR1 as SGDLS and CDR2 as YYNGEE. Trimming removed 0 bases at V and 8 bases at J, with 15 bases between. CDR3 in DNA: TGTGCCAGCAGCGTAGCTGTGGGCCCCCTGGATGAGCAGTTCTTC. It is translated as CASSVAVGPLDEQFF.

A few counts support this clone. This chain joins TRBV27 and TRBJ2-3; D tentatively reads TRBD1 or TRBD2 (5 bases each). From germline, CDR1 is MNHEY and CDR2 SMNVEV (reference sequence). This CDR3 contains 15 residues. V shed 6 bases and J shed 3 bases, with 16 bases lying between them. For the CDR3, the DNA is TGTGCCAGCAGGCCTCGGGGCTGGCGAACAGATACGCAGTATTTT. It codes for CASRPRGWRTDTQYF.

Comment on this clone: This likely came from a read error, as a far larger clone is one base away. The genes are TRBV28 and TRBJ1-5, with 11 positions matching TRBD1. V lost 4 bases to trimming and J lost 9 bases; unmatched junction nucleotides: 8. CDR1 and CDR2 (germline): MDHEN, SYDVKM. The CDR3 extends over 15 amino acids. The CDR3 DNA follows: TGTGCCAGCAGTTCTCGGACAGGGGGCATTCGGCCCCAGCATTTT. It is translated as CASSSRTGGIRPQHF. Based on the CDR3 plus reference TRBV28 and TRBJ1-5, the full variable domain is DVKVTQSSRYLVKRTGEKVFLECVQDMDHENMFWYRQDPGLGLRLIYFSYDVKMKEKGDIPEGYSVSREKKERFSLILESASTNQTSMYLCASSSRTGGIRPQHFGDGTRLSIL.

The chain recombines TRBV7-9 with TRBJ1-1; D gene uncertain. The V gene's germline CDR1 is SEHNR and CDR2 FQNEAQ (reference sequence). Trimming removed 6 bases at V and 4 bases at J, with 24 bases between. The CDR3 length is 17 residues. For the CDR3, the DNA is TGTGCCAGCAGTTACGGTGGAGACTTAGGGCAGATCACTGAAGCTTTCTTT. It translates to CASSYGGDLGQITEAFF.

This chain uses TRBV11-2 with TRBJ1-2; 7 nucleotides match TRBD1. With 5 bases clipped from V and 4 bases from J, the junction kept 13 bases outside the gene matches. The CDR3 is 16 amino acids. CDR1 and CDR2 (germline): SGHAT, FQNNGV. CDR3 in DNA: TGTGCCAGCAGCCTTACCATCCGGGACAGAGGCTATGGCTACACCTTC. Protein sequence: CASSLTIRDRGYGYTF.

V and J are TRBV12-5 and TRBJ2-1; maybe TRBD1 (5 bases). CDR3 length equals 15 residues. V was trimmed by 0 bases and J by 1 base, leaving 7 bases between them. In germline, CDR1 is LGHNT, CDR2 FRNRAP. The CDR3 spells CASGLVTGSYNEQFF. The CDR3 DNA reads TGTGCTAGTGGTTTGGTCACAGGTTCCTACAATGAGCAGTTCTTC.

V usage is TRBV6-6 and J usage is TRBJ1-4; perhaps TRBD1 as D (5 bases). This CDR3 is 14 amino acids long. Germline assignment: CDR1 MNHNY and CDR2 SVGAGI (reference sequence). The V gene lost 6 bases and the J gene lost 2 bases, with 10 bases spanning the gap. The CDR3 nucleotides read TGTGCCAGCAGCCCGGGACTGACTAATGAAAAACTGTTTTTT. It is translated as CASSPGLTNEKLFF.

The chain uses TRBV2 and TRBJ2-3, with a weak D call TRBD2 (6 bases). Germline V gene sequence: CDR1 SNHLY, CDR2 FYNNEI. Deletions cut 6 bases from V and 2 bases from J, with 18 bases between. This CDR3 region has 16 residues. CDR3 DNA: TGTGCCAGCAGCCAAAGGGAGCGGGTAAACACAGATACGCAGTATTTT. It yields the protein CASSQRERVNTDTQYF.

This clone has more than one count but fewer than ten. This chain uses TRBV6-1 with TRBJ1-4; 7 bases are a match to TRBD1. This CDR3 spans 12 amino acids. Per germline, CDR1 MNHNS and CDR2 SASEGT. J was trimmed by 6 bases and V by 8 bases; bases with no gene match: 3. The DNA of the CDR3 is TGTGCCAGCGCCCAGGGGGATGAAAAACTGTTTTTT. Protein product: CASAQGDEKLFF.